A selection of T cell receptor beta chains follows, all from one sample in a study of cytomegalovirus exposure and HLA in healthy donors. Clones were sequenced by immunoSEQ multiplex PCR, and TCRdb holds only the in-frame ones, with some missing. Here the sample spans some 100,000 clones, about 74% being singletons. Sequenced input: PBMCs. The receptors come from a woman aged 18-29 years in good health and CMV-seropositive. Both conserved end residues are part of each CDR3.

v_gene,j_gene,CDR3aa
TRBV2,TRBJ2-2,CASSESTSWNTGELFF
TRBV7-3,TRBJ2-1,CASSLTGPKDEQFF
TRBV5-4,TRBJ2-1,CASSGLAGSSSYNEQFF
TRBV5-4,TRBJ2-3,CASRLAGEGTDTQYF
TRBV28,TRBJ2-2,CASSSRAPGELFF
TRBV2,TRBJ2-7,CASSDYRGAYEQYF
TRBV2,TRBJ2-7,CASRSGGGFYEQYF
TRBV4-1,TRBJ1-4,CASSGLQGGLGTNEKLFF
TRBV7-8,TRBJ2-1,CASSLLGLTYNEQFF
TRBV19,TRBJ1-5,CASAPWAIPRFDNQPQHF
TRBV7-9,TRBJ2-3,CASSLWGLTGLADTQYF
TRBV18,TRBJ2-2,CASSPGATGTGELFF
TRBV6-5,TRBJ2-7,CASRLPGLHNEQYF
TRBV13,TRBJ2-2,CASSRGAGGNTGELFF
TRBV19,TRBJ1-5,CASSTGQGASNQPQHF
TRBV28,TRBJ2-4,CAAAAGGRKNIQYF
TRBV19,TRBJ2-7,CASSISAGGSSYEQYF
TRBV27,TRBJ1-2,CASSKGAGHYGYTF
TRBV15,TRBJ2-3,CATSRDAPRHTKTDTQYF
TRBV29-1,TRBJ1-1,CSVGPGQEAFF
TRBV6-5,TRBJ2-7,CASSWTGENEQYF
TRBV7-3,TRBJ2-1,CASSWGRGAGNEQFF
TRBV4-3,TRBJ2-5,CASSQDGLRETQYF
TRBV18,TRBJ2-7,CASSPTGYEQYF
TRBV30,TRBJ2-3,CAWSPHSGSTDTQYF
TRBV9,TRBJ2-4,CASSSPGQGNIQYF
TRBV15,TRBJ2-5,CATTAAGAGETQYF
TRBV19,TRBJ1-4,CASSQGLNERLFF
TRBV13,TRBJ2-7,CASSPERRGTGEQYF
TRBV4-2,TRBJ2-7,CASSLRGTEDVSYEQYF
TRBV28,TRBJ2-2,CASSLWDSTGELFF
TRBV28,TRBJ1-1,CASSLSPTGHREAFF
TRBV9,TRBJ2-5,CASSIKGSGSSAETQYF
TRBV19,TRBJ1-1,CASRNPGTGGTEAFF
TRBV19,TRBJ1-5,CASSWEGQPQHF
TRBV18,TRBJ2-7,CASSPPFQGGYEQYF
TRBV7-2,TRBJ2-1,CASSLLAGAPNEQFF
TRBV7-2,TRBJ1-4,CASSQDRATNEKLFF
TRBV9,TRBJ2-1,CASSVDQGNYNEQFF
TRBV7-9,TRBJ2-7,CASSTSGRSYEQYF
TRBV7-3,TRBJ2-2,CASSSDLRNHGGLNTGELFF
TRBV7-3,TRBJ2-2,CASSFGTYTGELFF
TRBV6-5,TRBJ2-1,CASSFRDSSYNEQFF
TRBV27,TRBJ1-5,CASSSGTLGQPQHF
TRBV7-2,TRBJ2-1,CASSLEGFRGLEQFF
TRBV5-1,TRBJ2-5,CASRAGEEETQYF
TRBV19,TRBJ2-7,CASRGQGGEQYF
TRBV6-1,TRBJ1-4,CASSGRGREKLFF
TRBV18,TRBJ2-6,CAEDSGANVLTF